These 26 T cell receptor beta chains were all obtained from the same sample, sequenced in a study of identical twins. A single record per CDR3 protein comes from TCRdb applying MiXCR to the 5' RACE reads. The data hold hundreds of thousands of distinct CDR3 sequences, with 20% to 30% observed a single time. The same data also contributed to another study, on T cells expressing NK-cell markers.

The sequencing input was CD4+ T cells sorted from blood. All receptors come from a woman aged 18-30 years in good health.

This chain connects TRBV20-1 to TRBJ2-3; D is undetermined. V lost 0 bases, J lost 4 bases, and 5 bases lay in between. Germline V gives CDR1 DFQATT, CDR2 SNEGSKA (reference sequence). The CDR3 is made up of 12 amino acids. CDR3 DNA sequence: TGCAGTGCTAGAGATGGCCCAGATACGCAGTATTTT. It translates to CSARDGPDTQYF.

This clonotype was observed a few times. This sequence joins TRBV5-1 and TRBJ2-7; D not certain. The CDR3 has 13 residues. In germline, CDR1 is SGHRS, CDR2 YFSETQ. Trimming shortened V by 0 bases and J by 5 bases, and 9 bases separated the two germline ends. CDR3 nucleotide sequence: TGCGCCAGCAGCTTGGATCCGAGTAACGAGCAGTACTTC. Translated, it gives CASSLDPSNEQYF.

This clonotype showed up just a few times. The V and J genes are TRBV5-1 and TRBJ1-2, with D tentatively TRBD1 (5 bases). CDR3 length: 14 residues. Germline V lookup: CDR1 SGHRS, CDR2 YFSETQ. V was pared by 3 bases and J by 4 bases, with 13 bases between. The CDR3 is CASSSRVGAYGYTF. As DNA, the CDR3 is TGCGCCAGCAGCTCCAGGGTAGGGGCCTATGGCTACACCTTC.

DNA for the CDR3: TGCAGTGCTACTGCCGGGACTAAGAACACCGGGGAGCTGTTTTTT. This translates into CSATAGTKNTGELFF. V is TRBV20-1 and J is TRBJ2-2; TRBD2 agrees at 7 bases. CDR1 and CDR2 from the germline V gene are DFQATT and SNEGSKA (reference sequence). With 4 bases clipped from V and 1 base from J, the junction kept 6 bases outside the gene matches. The CDR3 is made up of 15 amino acids.

This chain links TRBV3-1 with TRBJ2-1, with 11 bases aligning to TRBD2. This CDR3 contains 16 residues. The V and J ends lost 3 bases and 3 bases, in that order; junction bases with no gene match: 4. CDR1 LGHDT and CDR2 YNNKEL come from the germline V gene (reference sequence). CDR3 nucleotide sequence: TGTGCCAGCAGCCATATTGGACTAGCGGGCTACAATGAGCAGTTCTTC. It codes for CASSHIGLAGYNEQFF.

This clonotype was recorded a few times. The V and J genes are TRBV6-5 and TRBJ2-6; D is unclear. The CDR3 length is 15 residues. Trimming removed 0 bases at V and 4 bases at J, with 7 bases between. Per germline, CDR1 MNHEY and CDR2 SVGAGI. CDR3 nucleotide sequence: TGTGCCAGCAGTTACTCGTTTTCGGGGGCCAACGTCCTGACTTTC. As protein: CASSYSFSGANVLTF.

This chain connects TRBV5-1 to TRBJ2-1; the D is unclear. The V end lost 0 bases, the J end lost 8 bases, and 6 bases lay between the germline ends. The CDR3 has 12 amino acids. Germline-derived CDR1 and CDR2 are SGHRS and YFSETQ. This CDR3 is CASSLAGHEQFF. Here the CDR3 DNA reads TGCGCCAGCAGCTTGGCGGGCCATGAGCAGTTCTTC.

This clonotype was recorded only once. The chain uses TRBV3-1 and TRBJ2-7; possible D gene TRBD2, 5 bases. The CDR3 is made up of 16 amino acids. The V end lost 4 bases, the J end lost 0 bases, and 16 bases lay between the germline ends. Germline-derived CDR1 and CDR2 are LGHDT and YNNKEL (reference sequence). The CDR3 here is CASSRRTSFSSYEQYF. CDR3 in DNA: TGTGCCAGCAGCCGACGAACTAGTTTTAGCTCCTACGAGCAGTACTTC.

The chain combines TRBV7-2 with TRBJ2-7, with TRBD1 identical over 11 bases. The CDR3 is made up of 14 amino acids. Germline assignment: CDR1 SGHTA and CDR2 FQGNSA. J lost 5 bases, V lost 5 bases, and 5 bases had no gene match. The CDR3 sequence: CASSPDRGRNEQYF. CDR3 in DNA: TGTGCCAGCAGCCCGGACAGGGGGCGCAACGAGCAGTACTTC.

J is TRBJ2-7 and V is TRBV5-1; 7 bases map to TRBD2. The CDR3 spans 16 residues. V gave up 4 bases and J gave up 0 bases; unmatched junction bases: 10. Germline loops: CDR1 SGHRS, CDR2 YFSETQ. The CDR3 DNA reads as TGCGCCAGCAGCGGGGGGGTGCAGACGATCTCCTACGAGCAGTACTTC. Protein product: CASSGGVQTISYEQYF.

The chain couples TRBV10-3 to TRBJ2-3; TRBD2 agrees at 10 bases. From germline, CDR1 is ENHRY and CDR2 SYGVKD. The CDR3 totals 15 residues. J lost 4 bases, V lost 6 bases, and 7 bases had no gene match. CDR3 nucleotides: TGTGCCATCAGCCCTAGCGGGAGCGGGGCAGATACGCAGTATTTT. Translated, it gives CAISPSGSGADTQYF.

This chain joins TRBV7-2 and TRBJ1-1; no definite D call. V was trimmed by 2 bases and J by 1 base, leaving 8 bases between them. CDR3 length: 14 residues. Per the germline V gene, CDR1 is SGHTA and CDR2 is FQGNSA. CDR3 coding DNA: TGTGCCAGCAGCTTACATCGGGGGAACACTGAAGCTTTCTTT. Translation: CASSLHRGNTEAFF. Combining the CDR3 with reference TRBV7-2 and TRBJ1-1 gives the whole variable domain GAGVSQSPSNKVTEKGKDVELRCDPISGHTALYWYRQSLGQGLEFLIYFQGNSAPDKSGLPSDRFSAERTGGSVSTLTIQRTQQEDSAVYLCASSLHRGNTEAFFGQGTRLTVV.

This chain joins TRBV30 and TRBJ2-5; 8 positions agree with TRBD1. The length of the CDR3 is 13 residues. CDR1 and CDR2 from the germline V gene are GTSNPN and SVGIG (reference sequence). With 5 bases clipped from V and 2 bases from J, the junction kept 4 bases outside the gene matches. The CDR3 sequence is CAWGTGNQETQYF. In DNA, the CDR3 is TGTGCCTGGGGGACAGGCAATCAAGAGACCCAGTACTTC.

This clonotype was seen only a few times. The chain links TRBV29-1 to TRBJ2-5; TRBD1 agrees at 7 bases. Germline CDR1 reads SQVTM; CDR2 reads ANQGSEA. J gave up 2 bases and V 6 bases, and 3 bases lay outside the gene matches. The CDR3 contains 12 residues. The CDR3 DNA sequence: TGCAGCGTGAACAGGGGACAAGAGACCCAGTACTTC. It is translated as CSVNRGQETQYF. The variable domain in full, completed from reference TRBV29-1 and TRBJ2-5, reads SAVISQKPSRDICQRGTSLTIQCQVDSQVTMMFWYRQQPGQSLTLIATANQGSEATYESGFVIDKFPISRPNLTFSTLTVSNMSPEDSSIYLCSVNRGQETQYFGPGTRLLVL.

This clonotype was observed a few times. This chain joins TRBV5-1 and TRBJ2-3; 8 bases are a match to TRBD2. CDR3 size: 14 residues. V dropped 8 bases and J dropped 1; count of bases not matched to a gene: 6. Germline lookup yields CDR1 SGHRS and CDR2 YFSETQ. This CDR3 reads CASAGGVRTDTQYF. In DNA, the CDR3 is TGCGCCAGTGCCGGGGGGGTCCGCACAGATACGCAGTATTTT.

V is TRBV5-1 and J is TRBJ1-1, with TRBD1 matching 7 bases. J gave up 3 bases and V 5 bases, and 7 bases lay outside the gene matches. From germline, CDR1 is SGHRS and CDR2 YFSETQ. This CDR3 has 14 residues. The CDR3 nucleotides read TGCGCCAGCAGGGCAGGGGGTCGGTACACTGAAGCTTTCTTT. It encodes CASRAGGRYTEAFF.

CDR3: CASSLLPVGAGEQFF. The CDR3 nucleotides read TGCGCCAGCAGCTTGCTCCCGGTGGGTGCAGGTGAGCAGTTCTTC. The chain is built from TRBV5-1 and TRBJ2-1; D ambiguous. V lost 1 base to trimming and J lost 9 bases, with 17 bases between them. Germline V gene lookup returns CDR1 SGHRS and CDR2 YFSETQ. This CDR3 is 15 amino acids long.

The chain recombines TRBV7-3 with TRBJ2-5; TRBD2 agrees at 9 bases. CDR1 is SGHTA, CDR2 FQGTGA, per germline. The CDR3 is made up of 15 amino acids. V lost 2 bases to trimming and J lost 5 bases; unmatched junction nucleotides: 6. CDR3 bases: TGTGCCAGCAGCTTAGCGGGGGGGCTACGTGAGACCCAGTACTTC. This codes for CASSLAGGLRETQYF.

This chain uses TRBV7-9 with TRBJ2-1, with TRBD2 identical over 10 bases. V dropped 3 bases and J dropped 5; count of bases not matched to a gene: 4. Germline V CDR1 and CDR2: SEHNR, FQNEAQ (reference sequence). The CDR3 runs 15 residues. The CDR3 reads CASSFSLAGDNEQFF. CDR3 in DNA: TGTGCCAGCAGCTTTTCCCTAGCGGGGGACAATGAGCAGTTCTTC.

The chain recombines TRBV20-1 with TRBJ2-7; D is possibly TRBD2 (6 bases). The CDR3 consists of 14 residues. The germline gives CDR1 DFQATT, CDR2 SNEGSKA (reference sequence). Trimming pared 4 bases from V and 4 bases from J, leaving 17 bases between. The CDR3 DNA sequence: TGCAGTGCTAAGGTCCCCCACCGGGGGTACGAGCAGTACTTC. Its translation is CSAKVPHRGYEQYF.

This clonotype was observed a handful of times. This chain uses TRBV12-3 or TRBV12-4 with TRBJ1-5; weak D call: TRBD1 (6 bases). This CDR3 spans 15 amino acids. Deletions cut 3 bases from V and 4 bases from J, with 13 bases between. The CDR3 DNA is TGTGCCAGCAGTTTCGGACAGATACTAAATCAGCCCCAGCATTTT. It yields the protein CASSFGQILNQPQHF.

The rearrangement uses TRBV11-3 and TRBJ2-1; 10 positions match TRBD2. Trimming removed 3 bases from V and 8 bases from J; junction bases left unmatched: 10. Germline CDR1 reads SGHNT; CDR2 reads YENEEA. The CDR3 runs to 16 residues. CDR3 region: CASSLGSGRSSDEQFF. CDR3 DNA sequence: TGTGCCAGCAGCTTGGGTAGCGGGAGGAGTTCGGATGAGCAGTTCTTC.

The table lists this clonotype with a few counts. This chain joins TRBV12-3 or TRBV12-4 and TRBJ1-6; no definite D call. The CDR3 length is 13 residues. The ends were cut back, 5 bases at V and 10 bases at J, with 12 bases in the middle. Here the CDR3 reads CASSPERYSPLHF. The CDR3 nucleotides are TGTGCCAGCAGTCCGGAACGGTACTCACCCCTCCACTTT.

The V and J genes are TRBV12-5 and TRBJ1-4; weak D call: TRBD1 (6 bases). CDR1 LGHNT and CDR2 FRNRAP come from the germline V gene. The CDR3 contains 14 residues. Between the trimmed V and J ends, which lost 6 bases and 7 bases, there was a span of 15 bases. The CDR3 sequence: CASGTGYYGEKLFF. CDR3 DNA: TGTGCTAGTGGAACAGGGTATTATGGTGAAAAACTGTTTTTT.

The V and J genes are TRBV3-1 and TRBJ1-1; possible D gene TRBD1, 6 bases. Germline V gene data show CDR1 as LGHDT and CDR2 as YNNKEL (reference sequence). This CDR3 contains 15 residues. Deletions cut 1 base from V and 10 bases from J, with 19 bases between. The CDR3 is CASSQVNVGQRLAFF. CDR3 bases: TGTGCCAGCAGCCAAGTTAATGTGGGACAAAGGCTAGCTTTCTTT.

The V gene is TRBV5-5, the J gene TRBJ2-7, with no clear D. The CDR3 covers 11 residues. Trimming removed 1 base at V and 7 bases at J, with 6 bases between. Germline assignment: CDR1 SGHKS and CDR2 YYEKEE (reference sequence). The CDR3 here is CASSLLEEQYF. CDR3 DNA sequence: TGTGCCAGCAGCTTGTTGGAAGAGCAGTACTTC.